The 18 T cell receptor beta chains reported below all come from one sample, sequenced in a study of post-analysis software for immune sequencing data. Study-level findings and limits: Patients showed TRBV5-6, TRBV5-1 and TRBV20-1 among 4 or 5 TRBV segments more frequent than in controls.

Included in the TCR beta cDNA libraries were unique molecular identifiers. One entry per CDR3 protein results from TCRdb running MiXCR on the PCR reads. Among approximately 730,000 distinct CDR3 sequences listed, around 27% were seen once. Their target antigens are unknown. Material: blood. The receptors originated from a girl between 10 and 17 years old with multiple sclerosis.

In its sample, this clonotype was seen a few times. The CDR3 nucleotides are TGCGCCAGCAGCCACCCAGGGGGCGCTGGGGCCAACGTCCTGACTTTC. Translation: CASSHPGGAGANVLTF. This chain connects TRBV4-1 to TRBJ2-6; TRBD1 matches at 8 bases. The CDR3 has 16 residues. With 3 bases clipped from V and 2 bases from J, the junction kept 3 bases outside the gene matches. CDR1 and CDR2 (germline): MGHRA, YSYEKL.

This clonotype has at least ten counts. The V call is TRBV29-1, the J call TRBJ2-3; the D gene is possibly TRBD1 (5 bases). Germline V CDR1 and CDR2: SQVTM, ANQGSEA. Trimming cost V 7 bases and J 4 bases, with 24 bases left between them. The CDR3 is made up of 16 amino acids. The CDR3 DNA reads as TGCAGCGCCCTCGGGCGTGAAAGCCCCAGGGCAGATACGCAGTATTTT. Translated: CSALGRESPRADTQYF.

There are many counts of this clonotype. The CDR3 reads CASRDTGSGYTF. CDR3 DNA: TGTGCCAGCAGGGATACAGGGAGCGGCTACACCTTC. J is TRBJ1-2 and V is TRBV6-6, with D perhaps matching TRBD1 (6 bases). Looked up from germline, CDR1 is MNHNY and CDR2 is SVGAGI (reference sequence). This CDR3 contains 12 residues. V lost 6 bases to trimming and J lost 8 bases, with 13 bases between them.

The chain links TRBV6-5 to TRBJ2-2; D is tentatively TRBD1 or TRBD2 (6 bases each). V lost 6 bases to trimming and J lost 9 bases, with 17 bases between them. The CDR3 is 14 residues long. CDR1 and CDR2 (germline): MNHEY, SVGAGI. The CDR3 bases are TGTGCCAGCAGCCACCACAATGGGGGGCGGGAGCTGTTTTTT. As protein: CASSHHNGGRELFF.

The chain carries TRBV29-1 and TRBJ2-1, with 13 bases lining up with TRBD2. The germline V gene encodes CDR1 SQVTM and CDR2 ANQGSEA. The CDR3 covers 15 residues. With 4 bases clipped from V and 9 bases from J, the junction kept 9 bases outside the gene matches. The CDR3: CSVVGLAGVCVEQFF. The CDR3 DNA reads TGCAGCGTTGTAGGACTAGCGGGAGTATGTGTTGAGCAGTTCTTC.

This sequence joins TRBV9 and TRBJ1-2; 7 bases match TRBD1. The CDR3 spans 16 residues. V shed 3 bases, J shed 0 bases, and the junction held 8 bases outside the gene matches. Germline V CDR1 and CDR2: SGDLS, YYNGEE. The CDR3 DNA reads TGTGCCAGCAGCGCGTTGGGACAGTCAGCTAACTATGGCTACACCTTC. This codes for CASSALGQSANYGYTF.

The chain carries TRBV6-2 or TRBV6-3 and TRBJ2-5; D gene unclear. CDR1 is MNHEY, CDR2 SVGEGT, per germline. The length of the CDR3 is 12 residues. The V and J ends lost 2 bases and 11 bases respectively, with 12 bases between them. The DNA for the CDR3 is TGTGCCAGCAGTTACGGTTTCCTTTGGCAGTACTTC. It is translated as CASSYGFLWQYF.

This clonotype was picked up one time. One end of the junction fails to match germline, which may point to a read error. The V gene is TRBV20-1, the J gene TRBJ1-5, with unresolved D. Germline V CDR1 and CDR2: DFQATT, SNEGSKA (reference sequence). The CDR3 extends over 15 amino acids. In nucleotides, the CDR3 is TGCAGTGCTGGAACGGGGAACATGGGGAATCTGCCCCAGCATTTT. It codes for CSAGTGNMGNLPQHF.

This clonotype was detected ten times or more. The V and J genes are TRBV25-1 and TRBJ2-5; D is ambiguous. The germline gives CDR1 MGHDK, CDR2 SYGVNS. This CDR3 has 12 residues. Trimming shortened V by 6 bases and J by 0 bases, and 5 bases separated the two germline ends. For the CDR3, the DNA is TGTGCCAGCAGGGGGAACCAAGAGACCCAGTACTTC. Translated: CASRGNQETQYF. Based on the CDR3 plus reference TRBV25-1 and TRBJ2-5, the full variable domain is EADIYQTPRYLVIGTGKKITLECSQTMGHDKMYWYQQDPGMELHLIHYSYGVNSTEKGDLSSESTVSRIRTEHFPLTLESARPSHTSQYLCASRGNQETQYFGPGTRLLVL.

In this sample, this clonotype turned up a few times. The chain recombines TRBV6-1 with TRBJ2-5; no clear D. The CDR3 is made up of 13 amino acids. CDR1 is MNHNS, CDR2 SASEGT, per germline. V lost 0 bases and J lost 7, with 9 bases in between. The CDR3 DNA reads TGTGCCAGCAGTGAAGCCGTAAAGGGGACCCAGTACTTC. It is translated as CASSEAVKGTQYF.

The chain has TRBV9 and TRBJ2-1; maybe TRBD2 (6 bases). V was shortened by 2 bases and J by 8 bases, with 11 bases between the two germline ends. Germline V gene lookup returns CDR1 SGDLS and CDR2 YYNGEE. This CDR3 has 13 residues. CDR3 coding DNA: TGTGCCAGCAGCGTCCTGACTAGGGATGAGCAGTTCTTC. Its protein is CASSVLTRDEQFF.

This rearrangement joins TRBV10-3 to TRBJ1-1; possible D gene TRBD1, 5 bases. Per the germline V gene, CDR1 is ENHRY and CDR2 is SYGVKD. V shed 10 bases and J shed 0 bases, with 12 bases lying between them. The CDR3 length is 13 residues. CDR3 sequence reads: CATRQRLNTEAFF. CDR3 coding DNA: TGTGCCACCCGACAGAGATTGAACACTGAAGCTTTCTTT.

The rearrangement uses TRBV7-2 and TRBJ1-2; no reliable D call. CDR3 size: 14 residues. Germline V CDR1 and CDR2: SGHTA, FQGNSA. With 5 bases removed from V and 4 bases from J, the gap between germline ends came to 14 bases. CDR3 DNA: TGTGCCAGCAGCGAGGTGCTGGGATTCTATGGCTACACCTTC. Its translation is CASSEVLGFYGYTF.

This clonotype was seen many times. The chain joins TRBV4-3 to TRBJ2-3; D uncertain. The CDR3 is made up of 17 amino acids. Per germline, CDR1 LGHNA and CDR2 YSLEER. V lost 2 bases and J lost 3, with 18 bases in between. The CDR3 is CASSQSHDSLGTDTQYF. The CDR3 DNA is TGCGCCAGCAGCCAAAGTCACGATAGCCTAGGAACAGATACGCAGTATTTT.

Many counts were recorded for this clonotype. The rearrangement links TRBV5-1 to TRBJ2-7, with 10 bases matching TRBD2. The germline gives CDR1 SGHRS, CDR2 YFSETQ. This CDR3 spans 16 amino acids. V lost 5 bases, J lost 0 bases, and 8 bases stayed unmatched. This CDR3 is CASRITSGATSYEQYF. The DNA of the CDR3 is TGCGCCAGCAGAATAACTAGCGGGGCGACCTCCTACGAGCAGTACTTC.

This sequence joins TRBV4-3 and TRBJ1-2; D gene ambiguous. This CDR3 has 15 residues. Looked up from germline, CDR1 is LGHNA and CDR2 is YSLEER. Trimming stripped 0 bases from V and 0 bases from J, with 8 bases between. CDR3 region: CASSQDHRANYGYTF. The CDR3 nucleotides read TGCGCCAGCAGCCAAGATCACAGAGCTAACTATGGCTACACCTTC.

The V and J genes are TRBV25-1 and TRBJ2-7; a weak D match, TRBD2 (7 bases). The V end was cut by 2 bases, the J end by 6 bases, with 11 bases between. The germline V gene has CDR1 MGHDK and CDR2 SYGVNS. This CDR3 spans 13 amino acids. DNA of the CDR3: TGTGCCAGCAGTGAAGGGGGGGCTGGCGAGCAGTACTTC. Its protein product is CASSEGGAGEQYF.

CDR3 protein: CASRPPLGQGSYEQYF. As DNA, the CDR3 is TGTGCCAGCAGACCCCCCCTCGGGCAGGGTTCCTACGAGCAGTACTTC. The genes are TRBV28 and TRBJ2-7, with D perhaps matching TRBD1 (5 bases). The V gene lost 6 bases and the J gene lost 1 base, with 19 bases spanning the gap. The CDR3 sequence is 16 residues long. Germline loops: CDR1 MDHEN, CDR2 SYDVKM.